Below, 8 T cell receptor beta chains from the same sample are listed, as sequenced in a study of T cell responses to AZD1222 COVID-19 vaccine. Assay used: immunoSEQ multiplex PCR; TCRdb lists only in-frame clones, some missing. This sample has 70,000 to 95,000 clones, with roughly 90% found just once. The material was peripheral blood, obtained on day 0 of MenACWY control vaccination. Every receptor here comes from an adult in good health.

This clone was recorded a few times. V and J are TRBV4-3 and TRBJ1-1, with 7 nucleotides matching TRBD1. Germline CDR1 and CDR2: LGHNA and YSLEER. The CDR3 extends over 15 amino acids. V lost 2 bases, J lost 3 bases, and 6 bases stayed unmatched. The CDR3 DNA reads as TGCGCCAGCAGCCAAAGCCGGGACAGTTACACTGAAGCTTTCTTT. Its protein is CASSQSRDSYTEAFF.

This sequence joins TRBV19 and TRBJ1-5; D not certain. CDR1 and CDR2 from the germline V gene are LNHDA and SQIVND (reference sequence). The CDR3 runs to 14 residues. Trimming left V 3 bases short and J 6 bases short, with 12 bases between. The DNA of the CDR3 is TGTGCCAGTAGTATTAAATGGGAAGCTCAGCCCCAGCATTTT. The encoded protein is CASSIKWEAQPQHF.

The V and J genes are TRBV28 and TRBJ1-2, with D possibly matching TRBD1 (5 bases). CDR3 length: 14 residues. V dropped 3 bases and J dropped 2 bases, with 10 bases sitting between them. The germline CDR1 and CDR2 sequences are MDHEN and SYDVKM. The CDR3: CASSLGGSNYGYTF. The CDR3 nucleotides are TGTGCCAGCAGTTTGGGGGGGAGCAACTATGGCTACACCTTC.

This chain connects TRBV28 to TRBJ2-7, with D possibly being TRBD1 or TRBD2 (5 bases each). The length of the CDR3 is 13 residues. With 8 bases removed from V and 3 bases from J, the gap between germline ends came to 14 bases. CDR1 is MDHEN, CDR2 SYDVKM, per germline. The DNA of the CDR3 is TGTGCCAGCTGGGGGACGGATGACTACGAGCAGTACTTC. It specifies CASWGTDDYEQYF.

The rearrangement joins TRBV19 to TRBJ2-7; 11 nucleotides line up with TRBD2. In germline, CDR1 is LNHDA, CDR2 SQIVND (reference sequence). CDR3 length equals 15 residues. J was trimmed by 1 base and V by 5 bases; bases with no gene match: 4. CDR3 in amino acids: CASSARTSGSYEQYF. The CDR3 coding sequence is TGTGCCAGTAGTGCCAGGACTAGCGGGTCCTACGAGCAGTACTTC.

In DNA, the CDR3 is TGTGCCAGCAGCGCCCCTGGAGGAGGAAAACTGTTTTTT. Translated: CASSAPGGGKLFF. The rearrangement uses TRBV12-3 or TRBV12-4 and TRBJ1-4, with D unclear. CDR3 length: 13 amino acids. With 6 bases removed from V and 10 bases from J, the gap between germline ends came to 15 bases.

The DNA of the CDR3 is TGTGCCATTGCCTCCTACGGGAGCAATCAGCCCCAGCATTTT. Translating it yields CAIASYGSNQPQHF. The rearrangement uses TRBV6-5 and TRBJ1-5; D gene uncertain. The CDR3 is 14 residues long. CDR1 and CDR2 from the germline V gene are MNHEY and SVGAGI. The V end lost 10 bases, the J end lost 1 base, and 14 bases lay between the germline ends.

The V and J genes are TRBV29-1 and TRBJ1-4, with D possibly being TRBD1 (5 bases). CDR1 SQVTM and CDR2 ANQGSEA come from the germline V gene. V was clipped by 1 base and J by 7 bases, with 10 bases between them. The CDR3 contains 13 residues. The CDR3: CSVEGQGSEKLFF. The CDR3 DNA reads as TGCAGCGTTGAAGGGCAGGGTAGTGAAAAACTGTTTTTT. The full variable domain, completed using reference TRBV29-1 and TRBJ1-4, is SAVISQKPSRDICQRGTSLTIQCQVDSQVTMMFWYRQQPGQSLTLIATANQGSEATYESGFVIDKFPISRPNLTFSTLTVSNMSPEDSSIYLCSVEGQGSEKLFFGSGTQLSVL.